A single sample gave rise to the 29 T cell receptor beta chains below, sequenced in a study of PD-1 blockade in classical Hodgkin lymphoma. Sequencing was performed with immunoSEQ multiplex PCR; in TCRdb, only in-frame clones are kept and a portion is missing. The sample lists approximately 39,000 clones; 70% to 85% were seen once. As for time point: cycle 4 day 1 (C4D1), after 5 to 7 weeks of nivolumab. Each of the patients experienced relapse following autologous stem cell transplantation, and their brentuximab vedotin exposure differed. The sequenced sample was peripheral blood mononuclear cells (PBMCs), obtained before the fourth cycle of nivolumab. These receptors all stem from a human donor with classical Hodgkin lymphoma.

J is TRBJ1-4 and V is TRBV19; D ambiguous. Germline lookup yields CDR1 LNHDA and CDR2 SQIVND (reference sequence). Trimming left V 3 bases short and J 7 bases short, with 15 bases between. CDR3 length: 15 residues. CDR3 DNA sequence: TGTGCCAGTAGTATGTCGGGGATACCTGGTGAAAAACTGTTTTTT. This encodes CASSMSGIPGEKLFF. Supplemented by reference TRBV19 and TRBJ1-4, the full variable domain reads DGGITQSPKYLFRKEGQNVTLSCEQNLNHDAMYWYRQDPGQGLRLIYYSQIVNDFQKGDIAEGYSVSREKKESFPLTVTSAQKNPTAFYLCASSMSGIPGEKLFFGSGTQLSVL.

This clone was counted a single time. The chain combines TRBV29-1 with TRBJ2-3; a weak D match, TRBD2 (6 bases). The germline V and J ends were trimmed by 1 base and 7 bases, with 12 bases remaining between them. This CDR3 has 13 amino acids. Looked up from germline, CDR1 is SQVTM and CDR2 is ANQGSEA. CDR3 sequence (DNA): TGCAGCGTTGAAGGTAGCGGAGTCCATACGCAGTATTTT. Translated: CSVEGSGVHTQYF.

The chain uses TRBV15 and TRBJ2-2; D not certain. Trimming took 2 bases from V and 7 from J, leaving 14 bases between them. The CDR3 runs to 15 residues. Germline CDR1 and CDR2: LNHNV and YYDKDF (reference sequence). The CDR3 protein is CATSRQDKFFGELFF. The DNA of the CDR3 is TGTGCCACCAGCAGACAAGATAAATTCTTCGGGGAGCTGTTTTTT.

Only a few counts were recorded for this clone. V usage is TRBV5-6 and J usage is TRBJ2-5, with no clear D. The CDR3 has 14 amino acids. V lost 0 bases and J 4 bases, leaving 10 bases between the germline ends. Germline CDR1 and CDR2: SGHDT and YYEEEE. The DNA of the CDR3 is TGTGCCAGCAGCTTGGCTGGGGATGGAGAGACCCAGTACTTC. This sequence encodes CASSLAGDGETQYF.

CDR3 bases: TGTGCCATCAGTGGTACCGGGACCGGGCCCTATGGCTACACCTTC. This codes for CAISGTGTGPYGYTF. The J gene is TRBJ1-2, the V gene TRBV10-3; maybe TRBD1 (5 bases). The V and J ends lost 4 bases and 4 bases respectively, with 16 bases between them. CDR1 and CDR2 from the germline V gene are ENHRY and SYGVKD. This CDR3 is 15 amino acids long.

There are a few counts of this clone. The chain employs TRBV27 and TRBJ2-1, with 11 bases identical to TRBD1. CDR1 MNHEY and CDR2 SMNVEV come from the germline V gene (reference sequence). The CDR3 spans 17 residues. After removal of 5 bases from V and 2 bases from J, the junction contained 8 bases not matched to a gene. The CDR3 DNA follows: TGTGCCAGCAGTACATACCGGGACAGGGGGGCCTACAATGAGCAGTTCTTC. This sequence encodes CASSTYRDRGAYNEQFF.

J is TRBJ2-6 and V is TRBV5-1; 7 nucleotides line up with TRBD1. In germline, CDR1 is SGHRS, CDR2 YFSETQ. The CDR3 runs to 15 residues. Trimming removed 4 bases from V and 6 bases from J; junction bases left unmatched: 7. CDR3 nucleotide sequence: TGCGCCAGCAGCCCCTTGGGGACAGCGGCCAACGTCCTGACTTTC. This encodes CASSPLGTAANVLTF.

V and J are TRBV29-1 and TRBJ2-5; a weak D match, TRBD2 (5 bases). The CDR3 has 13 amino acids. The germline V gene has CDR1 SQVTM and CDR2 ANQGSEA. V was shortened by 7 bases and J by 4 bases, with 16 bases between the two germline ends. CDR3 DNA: TGCAGCGCCGGAGGCTTGGGGAGAGAGACCCAGTACTTC. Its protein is CSAGGLGRETQYF.

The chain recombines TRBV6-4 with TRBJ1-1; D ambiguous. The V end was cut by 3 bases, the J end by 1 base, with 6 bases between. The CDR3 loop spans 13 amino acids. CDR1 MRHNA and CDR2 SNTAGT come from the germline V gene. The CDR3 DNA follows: TGTGCCAGCAGTGAGACCCCGAACACTGAAGCTTTCTTT. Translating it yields CASSETPNTEAFF.

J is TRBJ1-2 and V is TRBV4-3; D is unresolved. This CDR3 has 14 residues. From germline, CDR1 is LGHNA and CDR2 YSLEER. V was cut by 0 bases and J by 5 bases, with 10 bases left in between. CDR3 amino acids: CASSQDLGGYGYTF. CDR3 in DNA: TGCGCCAGCAGCCAAGACCTAGGAGGGTATGGCTACACCTTC.

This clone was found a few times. The DNA for the CDR3 is TGTGCCAGTAGTATTTCCGTCTATGGCTACACCTTC. It specifies CASSISVYGYTF. V gene TRBV19 combines with J gene TRBJ1-2, with D hard to call. Germline V CDR1 and CDR2: LNHDA, SQIVND (reference sequence). Trimming took 3 bases from V and 4 from J, leaving 6 bases between them. The CDR3 is 12 residues long.

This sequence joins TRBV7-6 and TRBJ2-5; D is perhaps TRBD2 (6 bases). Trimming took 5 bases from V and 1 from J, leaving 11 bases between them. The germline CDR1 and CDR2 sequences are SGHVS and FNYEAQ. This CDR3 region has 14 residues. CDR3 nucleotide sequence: TGTGCCAGCAGCCTCGGGACTTTCCAAGAGACCCAGTACTTC. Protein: CASSLGTFQETQYF.

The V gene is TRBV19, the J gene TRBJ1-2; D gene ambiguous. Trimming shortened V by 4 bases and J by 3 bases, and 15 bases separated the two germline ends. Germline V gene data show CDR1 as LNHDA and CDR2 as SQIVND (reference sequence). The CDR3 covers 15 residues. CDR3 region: CASSNVGGSHYGYTF. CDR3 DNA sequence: TGTGCCAGTAGTAACGTGGGCGGCTCCCACTATGGCTACACCTTC.

In DNA, the CDR3 is TGTGCCAGCAGCGCGGACAGTCTGGGTTCACCCCTCCACTTT. Encoded protein: CASSADSLGSPLHF. The chain carries TRBV7-9 and TRBJ1-6, with D tentatively TRBD1 (6 bases). Germline CDR1 is SEHNR and CDR2 is FQNEAQ (reference sequence). Trimming pared 5 bases from V and 9 bases from J, leaving 14 bases between. The CDR3 has 14 amino acids.

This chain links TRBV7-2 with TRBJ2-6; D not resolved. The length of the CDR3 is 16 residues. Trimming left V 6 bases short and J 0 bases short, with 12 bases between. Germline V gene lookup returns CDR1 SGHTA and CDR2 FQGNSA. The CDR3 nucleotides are TGTGCCAGCAGTGCCTGGGCGAGCTCTGGGGCCAACGTCCTGACTTTC. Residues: CASSAWASSGANVLTF.

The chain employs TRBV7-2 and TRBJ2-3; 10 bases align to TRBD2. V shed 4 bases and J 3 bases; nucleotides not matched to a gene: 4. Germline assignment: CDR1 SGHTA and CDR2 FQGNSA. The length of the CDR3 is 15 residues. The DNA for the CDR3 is TGTGCCAGCAGCTCCTGGACTAGCGGTACAGATACGCAGTATTTT. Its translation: CASSSWTSGTDTQYF.

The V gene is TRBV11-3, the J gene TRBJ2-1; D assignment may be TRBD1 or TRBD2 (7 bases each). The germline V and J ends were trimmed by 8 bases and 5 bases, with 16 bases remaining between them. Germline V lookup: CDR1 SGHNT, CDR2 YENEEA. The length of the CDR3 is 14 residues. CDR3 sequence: CASRQGGGNNEQFF. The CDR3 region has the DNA TGTGCCAGCCGCCAGGGGGGGGGTAACAATGAGCAGTTCTTC. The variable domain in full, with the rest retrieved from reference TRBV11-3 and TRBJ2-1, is EAGVVQSPRYKIIEKKQPVAFWCNPISGHNTLYWYLQNLGQGPELLIRYENEEAVDDSQLPKDRFSAERLKGVDSTLKIQPAELGDSAVYLCASRQGGGNNEQFFGPGTRLTVL.

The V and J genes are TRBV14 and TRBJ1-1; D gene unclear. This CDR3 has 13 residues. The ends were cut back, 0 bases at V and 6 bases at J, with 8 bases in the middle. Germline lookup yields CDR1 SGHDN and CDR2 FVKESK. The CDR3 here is CASSQDLDSEAFF. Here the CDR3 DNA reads TGTGCCAGCAGCCAAGATTTAGACTCTGAAGCTTTCTTT.

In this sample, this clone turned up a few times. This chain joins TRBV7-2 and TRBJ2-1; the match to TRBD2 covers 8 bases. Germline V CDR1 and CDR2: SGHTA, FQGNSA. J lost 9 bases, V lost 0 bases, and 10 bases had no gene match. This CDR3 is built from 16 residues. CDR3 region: CASSLARGGLVGEQFF. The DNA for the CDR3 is TGTGCCAGCAGCTTAGCAAGGGGGGGACTAGTCGGTGAGCAGTTCTTC.

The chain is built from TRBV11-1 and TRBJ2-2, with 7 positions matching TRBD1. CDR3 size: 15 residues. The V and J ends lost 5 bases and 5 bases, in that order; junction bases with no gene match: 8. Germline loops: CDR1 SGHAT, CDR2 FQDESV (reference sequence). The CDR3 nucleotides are TGTGCCAGCAGCCGACAGGGAAAGGAGACCGGGGAGCTGTTTTTT. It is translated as CASSRQGKETGELFF.

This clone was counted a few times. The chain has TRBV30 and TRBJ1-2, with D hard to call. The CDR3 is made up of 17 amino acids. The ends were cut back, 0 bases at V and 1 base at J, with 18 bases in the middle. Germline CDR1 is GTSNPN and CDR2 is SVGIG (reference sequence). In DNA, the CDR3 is TGTGCCTGGAGTGTAGGTTCCTTGGAGGGCCTTAACTATGGCTACACCTTC. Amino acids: CAWSVGSLEGLNYGYTF.

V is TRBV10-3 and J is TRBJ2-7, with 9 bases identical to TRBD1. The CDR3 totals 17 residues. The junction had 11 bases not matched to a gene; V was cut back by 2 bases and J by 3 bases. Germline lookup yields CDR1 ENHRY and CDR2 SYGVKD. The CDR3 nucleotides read TGTGCCATCAGTGAGCCGACTTGGACAGGGGCCGACTACGAGCAGTACTTC. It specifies CAISEPTWTGADYEQYF.

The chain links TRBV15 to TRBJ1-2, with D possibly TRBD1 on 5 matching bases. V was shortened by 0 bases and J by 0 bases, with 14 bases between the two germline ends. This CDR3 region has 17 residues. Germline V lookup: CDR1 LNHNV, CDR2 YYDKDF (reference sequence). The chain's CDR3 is CATSREGVRVPNYGYTF. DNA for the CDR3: TGTGCCACCAGCAGAGAAGGGGTCAGGGTACCTAACTATGGCTACACCTTC.

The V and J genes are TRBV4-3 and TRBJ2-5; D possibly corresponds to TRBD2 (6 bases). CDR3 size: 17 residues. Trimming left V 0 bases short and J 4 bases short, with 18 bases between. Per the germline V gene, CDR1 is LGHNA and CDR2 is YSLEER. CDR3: CASSQDLSGEGAETQYF. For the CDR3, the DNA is TGCGCCAGCAGCCAAGATCTTTCGGGGGAAGGCGCAGAGACCCAGTACTTC.

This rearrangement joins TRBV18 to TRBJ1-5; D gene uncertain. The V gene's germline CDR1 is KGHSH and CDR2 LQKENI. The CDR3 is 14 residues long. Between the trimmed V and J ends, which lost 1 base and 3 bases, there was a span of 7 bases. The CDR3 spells CASSPRRHNQPQHF. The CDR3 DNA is TGTGCCAGCTCACCACGGCGGCACAATCAGCCCCAGCATTTT.

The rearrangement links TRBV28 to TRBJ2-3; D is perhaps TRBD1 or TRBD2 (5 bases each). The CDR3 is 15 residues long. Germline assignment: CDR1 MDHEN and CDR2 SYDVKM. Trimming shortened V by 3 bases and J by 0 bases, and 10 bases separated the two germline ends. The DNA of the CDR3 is TGTGCCAGCAGTTTGGTGGGGGAGAGCACAGATACGCAGTATTTT. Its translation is CASSLVGESTDTQYF.

The CDR3 nucleotides read TGTGCCAGCATCCAAGGTGGCACAGATACGCAGTATTTT. Its protein product is CASIQGGTDTQYF. The chain carries TRBV28 and TRBJ2-3; no reliable D call. The germline V and J ends were trimmed by 7 bases and 1 base, with 9 bases remaining between them. Germline CDR1 reads MDHEN; CDR2 reads SYDVKM. The CDR3 extends over 13 amino acids.

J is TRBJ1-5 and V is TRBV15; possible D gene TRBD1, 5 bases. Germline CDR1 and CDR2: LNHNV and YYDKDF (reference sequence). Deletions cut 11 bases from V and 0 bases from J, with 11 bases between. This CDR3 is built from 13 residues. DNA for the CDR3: TGTGCCTCACAGGAGGATAGCAATCAGCCCCAGCATTTT. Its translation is CASQEDSNQPQHF.

As DNA, the CDR3 is TGTGCCAGCAGCCCGCACAGGGGGCGCGTCTCAGATACGCAGTATTTT. Translated, it gives CASSPHRGRVSDTQYF. This chain connects TRBV7-9 to TRBJ2-3, with TRBD1 matching 9 bases. This CDR3 has 16 residues. J was trimmed by 4 bases and V by 5 bases; bases with no gene match: 10. Germline-derived CDR1 and CDR2 are SEHNR and FQNEAQ (reference sequence).